This entry concerns a single TCR beta chain. The data are from a study of T cells in localized non-small cell lung cancer. Assay used: immunoSEQ multiplex PCR; TCRdb lists only in-frame clones, some missing. The data contain roughly 20,000 clones, approximately 91% of them singletons. The CDR3 has 15 residues. Germline V gene data show CDR1 as WSHSY and CDR2 as SAAADI. Trimming shortened V by 3 bases and J by 5 bases, and 14 bases separated the two germline ends. Material: peripheral blood, obtained before any cancer treatment. The origin of this receptor is a man aged 40 to 70 with stage I lung adenocarcinoma. This rearrangement joins TRBV10-2 to TRBJ2-1; D remains ambiguous. CDR3 amino acids: CASSDRPPLHNEQFF. CDR3 DNA sequence: TGCGCCAGCAGTGATCGGCCTCCCCTTCACAATGAGCAGTTCTTC.